This entry lists 8 T cell receptor beta chains sequenced from one sample in a study of blood T cells in healthy people across ages. A second PCR, run for about 7 to 11 cycles, used a sample-barcoded 5' primer plus a J-beta primer mix. Via MiXCR, TCRdb re-called the 5' RACE reads, giving one row per CDR3 protein. The table records about 1.8 million distinct CDR3 sequences, roughly 49% of them present only once. The sequencing sample was made of blood. Receptors originate from a woman aged 40 to 50 in good health.

The V gene is TRBV9, the J gene TRBJ2-5; D is tentatively TRBD1 or TRBD2 (6 bases each). CDR1 SGDLS and CDR2 YYNGEE come from the germline V gene. CDR3 length equals 19 residues. Trimming took off 0 bases at V and 3 bases at J, with 24 bases between the two ends. This CDR3 reads CASSVATWVRGQVEETQYF. The CDR3 DNA is TGTGCCAGCAGCGTAGCGACGTGGGTCCGGGGGCAAGTGGAAGAGACCCAGTACTTC.

This clonotype was detected only a few times. The chain uses TRBV4-2 and TRBJ2-6; D unclear. CDR1 and CDR2 from the germline V gene are LGHNA and YNFKEQ. V shed 1 base and J shed 4 bases, with 8 bases lying between them. This CDR3 is 15 amino acids long. Here the CDR3 DNA reads TGTGCCAGCAGCCAAGGGGCGCTAGGGGCCAACGTCCTGACTTTC. Amino acids: CASSQGALGANVLTF.

This clonotype was seen a few times. The genes are TRBV5-6 and TRBJ2-7, with 7 bases identical to TRBD1. V lost 5 bases, J lost 3 bases, and 11 bases stayed unmatched. This CDR3 comprises 15 residues. Looked up from germline, CDR1 is SGHDT and CDR2 is YYEEEE. In DNA, the CDR3 is TGTGCCAGCAGTACCTCCGGGACAGAGCTCTACGAGCAGTACTTC. Translating gives CASSTSGTELYEQYF. The whole variable domain, filled in from reference TRBV5-6 and TRBJ2-7, reads DAGVTQSPTHLIKTRGQQVTLRCSPKSGHDTVSWYQQALGQGPQFIFQYYEEEERQRGNFPDRFSGHQFPNYSSELNVNALLLGDSALYLCASSTSGTELYEQYFGPGTRLTVT.

J is TRBJ2-1 and V is TRBV12-3 or TRBV12-4; the match to TRBD2 covers 11 bases. The junction had 6 bases not matched to a gene; V was cut back by 4 bases and J by 4 bases. The CDR3 is 16 amino acids. The CDR3 here is CASSSLLAGAYNEQFF. CDR3 DNA sequence: TGTGCCAGCAGTTCCTTACTAGCGGGGGCTTACAATGAGCAGTTCTTC.

The V and J genes are TRBV20-1 and TRBJ2-3, with TRBD2 matching 12 bases. With V trimmed by 0 bases and J by 1 base, 5 bases remained unmatched. The CDR3 length is 17 residues. Germline V CDR1 and CDR2: DFQATT, SNEGSKA (reference sequence). The CDR3 DNA reads as TGCAGTGCTAGAGACTTCCGGACTAGCGGGGGCACAGATACGCAGTATTTT. This translates into CSARDFRTSGGTDTQYF.

This clonotype was seen a handful of times. V usage is TRBV6-6 and J usage is TRBJ2-3; D is ambiguous. Between the trimmed V and J ends, which lost 0 bases and 5 bases, there was a span of 12 bases. Germline values: CDR1 MNHNY, CDR2 SVGAGI (reference sequence). This CDR3 is 15 amino acids long. This CDR3 is CASSYSGLDRDTQYF. CDR3 in DNA: TGTGCCAGCAGTTACTCCGGGCTAGACCGAGATACGCAGTATTTT.

CDR3 nucleotide sequence: TGTGCCAGCAGCCCCATCTGGAATTCACCCCTCCACTTT. Translation: CASSPIWNSPLHF. The gene calls are TRBV11-2 and TRBJ1-6, with D unresolved. The germline V gene has CDR1 SGHAT and CDR2 FQNNGV. The CDR3 extends over 13 amino acids. The V end was cut by 5 bases, the J end by 7 bases, with 9 bases between.

The V gene is TRBV12-3 or TRBV12-4, the J gene TRBJ1-6; tentatively, D is TRBD1 (5 bases). CDR3 length: 14 amino acids. V shed 5 bases and J shed 7 bases, with 12 bases lying between them. CDR3 sequence: CASSPRARNSPLHF. The CDR3 DNA follows: TGTGCCAGCAGTCCCAGGGCTAGGAATTCACCCCTCCACTTT.